This TCR beta chain was recorded in a study of CD8 T cells in ankylosing spondylitis. Whole-study results and caveats: As for the disease-linked clones, they showed a CD8+ phenotype and occurred at relatively low frequencies in peripheral blood.

CDR3 length equals 15 residues. The V and J ends lost 7 bases and 2 bases respectively, with 16 bases between them. Germline assignment: CDR1 SGHTA and CDR2 FQGNSA. TCRdb ran MiXCR on the 5' RACE reads and lists one entry per CDR3 protein. This table holds hundreds of thousands of distinct CDR3 sequences, around 20% found once. About this clonotype itself: Its antigen is still unknown.

The material sequenced was blood, either unsorted or a sorted T cell fraction (not recorded which). The chain carries TRBV7-2 and TRBJ2-3; D not certain. This receptor was taken from a female donor with ankylosing spondylitis or in good health (not recorded which). The CDR3 reads CASTTPDDITDTQYF. For the CDR3, the DNA is TGTGCCAGCACCACCCCGGATGACATCACAGATACGCAGTATTTT. Complete variable domain (other parts from reference TRBV7-2 and TRBJ2-3): GAGVSQSPSNKVTEKGKDVELRCDPISGHTALYWYRQSLGQGLEFLIYFQGNSAPDKSGLPSDRFSAERTGGSVSTLTIQRTQQEDSAVYLCASTTPDDITDTQYFGPGTRLTVL.